This TCR beta chain is from a study of cytomegalovirus exposure and HLA in healthy donors. Study-wide background: When just under 400 donors were genotyped, 80% to 90% of them were found to fall in the Caucasian-associated ancestry cluster.

This CDR3 is built from 13 residues. The germline gives CDR1 SNHLY, CDR2 FYNNEI. V shed 11 bases and J shed 0 bases, with 14 bases lying between them. 13 Jbeta primers and 60 Vbeta primers were used for the PCR. Original processing notes: Later, 65 million to 90 million unique TCR beta chains were counted in an analysis, and about 10 million of them were shared. Profiled with immunoSEQ multiplex PCR; TCRdb holds only in-frame clones, not every one. V and J calls and clone size are as listed in that table; D and trimming were resolved from the DNA. The sample shows over 150,000 clones, under 80% of them seen only once.

This sequence was found in a man aged 30-40 years in good health and CMV-seropositive. The sequenced sample consisted of PBMCs. The chain is built from TRBV2 and TRBJ2-7; possibly TRBD2 for D (6 bases). DNA of the CDR3: TGTGCCGGAGGGACGGGTAGCTCCTACGAGCAGTACTTC. Residues: CAGGTGSSYEQYF.